This T cell receptor beta chain was sequenced in a study of human T cells and chemical hapten exposure. By share of the sample, this clonotype is medium-sized (0.01 to 0.1%). The antigen remains undetermined. Within the library, unique molecular identifiers were attached to each individual cDNA molecule. Authors' processing steps: Counts of TCRs in each sample centred on a median of around 96,000 and extended from approximately 25,000 to 650,000. TCRdb re-called the RACE reads with MiXCR, one entry per CDR3 protein. In this record, the V and J calls reflect TCRdb's handling and not the investigators' own analysis. The sample holds about 37,000 distinct CDR3 sequences; approximately 5% are singletons and the top ten take roughly 13%. Regarding the study as a whole: TCRs whose frequency exceeded 1 in 1000 remained the same following DPC sensitization.

Time point defined: healthy volunteer bleed at 6 weeks. Unseparated into fractions, whole blood served as the source from which total RNA was extracted. The germline V gene has CDR1 SNHLY and CDR2 FYNNEI. This CDR3 has 15 residues. V lost 4 bases and J lost 6; bases outside the gene matches: 9. Specimen: whole blood. The TCR sequence derives from a human donor in good health. Some clones in this sample may be carry-over from other donors' samples. The J gene is TRBJ1-5, the V gene TRBV2, with TRBD1 matching over 7 bases. The DNA of the CDR3 is TGTGCCAGCAGTGGGACAGGAGCGGGGATTCAGCCCCAGCATTTT. Protein product: CASSGTGAGIQPQHF.